Presented here are 12 T cell receptor beta chains from one specimen sequenced in a study of T-cell reconstitution after alpha-beta-depleted transplantation in children. General observations from the study: Reports say that about two months after transplant, the alpha-beta T cells came out of several hundred graft clones that had expanded.

Their antigens are not known. Library preparation (for TCRbeta) was performed with unique molecular identifiers. TCRdb recomputed calls from the PCR reads with MiXCR, one row per CDR3 protein. The data hold about 32,000 distinct CDR3 sequences, with 5.5% to 7% observed a single time. This specimen consisted of peripheral blood, obtained 60 days after TCRalphabeta/CD19-depleted stem cell transplant. These receptor sequences come from a child younger than two who had a stem cell transplant for acute myeloid leukemia, so the T cells may come from the graft donor.

At least ten counts were recorded for this clonotype. The CDR3 reads CSASPRDVKNIQYF. The CDR3 DNA sequence: TGCAGTGCTAGTCCTCGGGACGTGAAAAACATTCAGTACTTC. This chain uses TRBV20-1 with TRBJ2-4, with D possibly being TRBD1 or TRBD2 (5 bases each). This CDR3 spans 14 amino acids. V was pared by 3 bases and J by 4 bases, with 13 bases between. Looked up from germline, CDR1 is DFQATT and CDR2 is SNEGSKA (reference sequence).

This clonotype was seen ten or more times. The genes are TRBV7-3 and TRBJ2-7; 10 bases agree with TRBD2. V shed 5 bases, J shed 7 bases, and the junction held 14 bases outside the gene matches. The CDR3 length is 16 residues. Germline V lookup: CDR1 SGHTA, CDR2 FQGTGA. This chain's CDR3 is CASSPRRAGGGSEQYF. The CDR3 DNA is TGTGCCAGCAGCCCCCGCCGAGCGGGAGGGGGGTCAGAGCAGTACTTC.

CDR3 sequence reads: CASSLDRGPAQYF. CDR3 bases: TGTGCCAGCTCACTGGACAGAGGCCCAGCCCAGTACTTC. The chain combines TRBV18 with TRBJ2-5; TRBD1 is a possible D gene (6 bases). The CDR3 is 13 residues long. Germline assignment: CDR1 KGHSH and CDR2 LQKENI. Between the trimmed V and J ends, which lost 4 bases and 9 bases, there was a span of 15 bases. Based on the CDR3 plus reference TRBV18 and TRBJ2-5, the full variable domain is NAGVMQNPRHLVRRRGQEARLRCSPMKGHSHVYWYRQLPEEGLKFMVYLQKENIIDESGMPKERFSAEFPKEGPSILRIQQVVRGDSAAYFCASSLDRGPAQYFGPGTRLLVL.

This clonotype was seen repeatedly, ten times or more. The V gene is TRBV4-3, the J gene TRBJ2-3, with D possibly matching TRBD2 (6 bases). The CDR3 spans 17 residues. CDR1 and CDR2 from the germline V gene are LGHNA and YSLEER. The V end lost 0 bases, the J end lost 3 bases, and 16 bases lay between the germline ends. CDR3 in amino acids: CASSQDWYRGLTDTQYF. The CDR3 region has the DNA TGCGCCAGCAGCCAAGATTGGTATAGGGGACTGACAGATACGCAGTATTTT.

The rearrangement uses TRBV14 and TRBJ1-5, with D possibly matching TRBD1 (5 bases). The CDR3 extends over 15 amino acids. Trimming stripped 4 bases from V and 2 bases from J, with 12 bases between. Germline CDR1 SGHDN, CDR2 FVKESK. The CDR3 loop reads CASSPPVGRNQPQHF. Written as DNA, the CDR3 is TGTGCCAGCAGCCCCCCTGTGGGGCGCAATCAGCCCCAGCATTTT.

In its sample, this clonotype was seen many times. The J gene is TRBJ2-4, the V gene TRBV7-9, with D possibly called TRBD1 or TRBD2 (5 bases each). Germline V gives CDR1 SEHNR, CDR2 FQNEAQ (reference sequence). V was pared by 5 bases and J by 15 bases, with 17 bases between. This CDR3 comprises 12 residues. The CDR3 loop is CASSLPGTFVYF. CDR3 DNA: TGTGCCAGCAGCCTACCGGGGACGTTCGTGTACTTC. Complete variable domain (other parts from reference TRBV7-9 and TRBJ2-4): DTGVSQNPRHKITKRGQNVTFRCDPISEHNRLYWYRQTLGQGPEFLTYFQNEAQLEKSRLLSDRFSAERPKGSFSTLEIQRTEQGDSAMYLCASSLPGTFVYFGAGTRLSVL.

This clonotype was counted at least ten times. The V gene is TRBV4-3, the J gene TRBJ1-2; D gene uncertain. The ends were cut back, 1 base at V and 11 bases at J, with 8 bases in the middle. Looked up from germline, CDR1 is LGHNA and CDR2 is YSLEER. The CDR3 covers 11 residues. CDR3 bases: TGCGCCAGCAGCCAAGGTTCTTTTTACACCTTC. This gives the protein CASSQGSFYTF.

In its sample, this clonotype was seen many times. This chain uses TRBV6-2 or TRBV6-3 with TRBJ1-2, with TRBD1 as a possible D gene (5 bases). From germline, CDR1 is MNHEY and CDR2 SVGEGT. Trimming removed 6 bases from V and 2 bases from J, with 16 bases in between. This CDR3 is built from 15 residues. This chain's CDR3 is CASSSGTPPNYGYTF. The DNA of the CDR3 is TGTGCCAGCAGCTCCGGGACCCCTCCCAACTATGGCTACACCTTC.

In its sample, this clonotype was seen many times. The chain has TRBV7-9 and TRBJ2-5, with TRBD2 as a possible D gene (5 bases). The V and J ends lost 1 base and 7 bases respectively, with 13 bases between them. The CDR3 is 14 amino acids. Germline V gene lookup returns CDR1 SEHNR and CDR2 FQNEAQ (reference sequence). The CDR3 DNA follows: TGTGCCAGCAGCTTAGACTCCGGGGTCGGGACCCAGTACTTC. Protein sequence: CASSLDSGVGTQYF.

At least ten counts were recorded for this clonotype. This sequence joins TRBV6-5 and TRBJ2-3, with D perhaps TRBD2 (5 bases). Germline V gene lookup returns CDR1 MNHEY and CDR2 SVGAGI. Trimming took 4 bases from V and 0 from J, leaving 11 bases between them. The CDR3 has 15 residues. Here the CDR3 DNA reads TGTGCCAGCAGTTGGGGAGACTCTAGCACAGATACGCAGTATTTT. Amino acids: CASSWGDSSTDTQYF.

Ten or more counts support this clonotype. This rearrangement joins TRBV6-2 or TRBV6-3 to TRBJ1-1; D ambiguous. The CDR3 totals 15 residues. Germline CDR1 and CDR2: MNHEY and SVGEGT. Trimming pared 3 bases from V and 0 bases from J, leaving 11 bases between. This CDR3 is CASSYSPDMNTEAFF. The CDR3 DNA is TGTGCCAGCAGTTATTCCCCCGACATGAACACTGAAGCTTTCTTT.

This clonotype was counted at least ten times. The V and J genes are TRBV12-3 or TRBV12-4 and TRBJ2-3; possibly TRBD2 for D (6 bases). Trimming removed 2 bases from V and 1 base from J, with 10 bases in between. The CDR3 totals 15 residues. The CDR3, as DNA: TGTGCCAGCAGTTTAATGGGGGAGGGCACAGATACGCAGTATTTT. Translating gives CASSLMGEGTDTQYF.